By share, the clone carrying this TCR beta chain counts as hyperexpanded. The data stem from a study of PD-1 blockade in classical Hodgkin lymphoma. The CDR3 is made up of 15 amino acids. Germline CDR1 is LNHDA and CDR2 is SQIVND (reference sequence). The ends lost 6 bases at V and 4 bases at J; junction bases unmatched: 7. Sequencing used immunoSEQ multiplex PCR; TCRdb keeps in-frame clones, though not all of them. The table includes more than 2,000 clones, about 54% detected once. Relapse after autologous stem cell transplantation occurred in every patient, and brentuximab vedotin exposure varied. This receptor was identified in a human donor with classical Hodgkin lymphoma. This sample comprised peripheral blood mononuclear cells (PBMCs), obtained at baseline. V is TRBV19 and J is TRBJ2-1, with 9 positions matching TRBD2. The CDR3, as DNA: TGTGCCAGTAGCCTATCTAGCGGGGATTACAATGAGCAGTTCTTC. This translates into CASSLSSGDYNEQFF.